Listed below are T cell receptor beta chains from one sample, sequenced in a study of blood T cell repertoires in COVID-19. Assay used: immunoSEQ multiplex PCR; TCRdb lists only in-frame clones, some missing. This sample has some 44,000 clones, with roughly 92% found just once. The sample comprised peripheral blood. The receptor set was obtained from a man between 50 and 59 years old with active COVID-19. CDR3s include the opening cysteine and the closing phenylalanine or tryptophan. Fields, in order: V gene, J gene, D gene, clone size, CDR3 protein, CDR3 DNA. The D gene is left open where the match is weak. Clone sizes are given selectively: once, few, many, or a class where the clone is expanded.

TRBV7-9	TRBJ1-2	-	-	CASSLLDYGYTF	TGTGCCAGCAGCCTCCTCGACTATGGCTACACCTTC
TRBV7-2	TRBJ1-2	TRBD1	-	CASSFYRGPGYTF	TGTGCCAGCAGCTTTTACAGGGGACCTGGCTACACCTTC
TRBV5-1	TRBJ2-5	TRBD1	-	CASSGGTGSRTQYF	TGCGCCAGCAGCGGCGGGACAGGGAGCCGGACCCAGTACTTC
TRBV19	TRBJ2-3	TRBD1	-	CASSPRQGSPTDTQYF	TGTGCCAGTAGTCCGCGACAGGGGTCACCCACAGATACGCAGTATTTT
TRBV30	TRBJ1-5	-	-	CAWSVDGGPGQPQHF	TGTGCCTGGAGTGTAGACGGGGGGCCGGGGCAGCCCCAGCATTTT
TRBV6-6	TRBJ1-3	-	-	CASSYDPRGPGNTIYF	TGTGCCAGCAGTTATGATCCCAGGGGACCCGGAAACACCATATATTTT
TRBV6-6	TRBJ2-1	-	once	CASTTPRAPYNEQFF	TGTGCCAGCACCACCCCTCGAGCGCCCTACAATGAGCAGTTCTTC
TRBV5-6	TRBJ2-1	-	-	CASSLEVRHSYNEQFF	TGTGCCAGCAGCTTGGAGGTGAGACACTCCTACAATGAGCAGTTCTTC
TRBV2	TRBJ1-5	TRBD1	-	CASITDRGRDPQHF	TGTGCCAGCATTACCGACAGGGGCCGCGATCCCCAGCATTTT
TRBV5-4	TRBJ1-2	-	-	CASRQGSETVGYTF	TGTGCCAGCAGACAGGGCTCGGAAACTGTTGGCTACACCTTC
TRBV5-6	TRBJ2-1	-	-	CASSLWSITDNEQFF	TGTGCCAGCAGCTTGTGGTCCATAACAGACAATGAGCAGTTCTTC
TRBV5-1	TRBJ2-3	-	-	CASSLGHSSGDTQYF	TGCGCCAGCAGCCTGGGACACTCTTCAGGGGATACGCAGTATTTT
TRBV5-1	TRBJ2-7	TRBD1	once	CASSFRTGGTSNEQYF	TGCGCCAGCAGCTTCCGGACAGGGGGGACATCTAACGAGCAGTACTTC
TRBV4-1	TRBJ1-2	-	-	CASSQEYLRQEIYGYTF	TGCGCCAGCAGCCAAGAATACTTGAGACAGGAGATCTATGGCTACACCTTC
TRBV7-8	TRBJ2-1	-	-	CASSLVGSDSYNRQFF	TGTGCCAGCAGCTTGGTTGGGTCCGACTCCTACAATAGGCAGTTCTTC
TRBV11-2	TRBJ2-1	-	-	CASSLAARVPNEQFF	TGTGCCAGCAGCTTAGCGGCCAGGGTACCCAATGAGCAGTTCTTC
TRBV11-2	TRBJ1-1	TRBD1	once	CASSPIRDRGYYAEAFF	TGTGCCAGCAGCCCCATCCGGGACAGGGGTTATTACGCTGAAGCTTTCTTT
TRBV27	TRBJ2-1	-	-	CASSLGTLSYNEQFF	TGTGCCAGCAGCCTCGGGACTCTCTCCTACAATGAGCAGTTCTTC
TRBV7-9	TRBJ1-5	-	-	CASSLDRVNQPQHF	TGTGCCAGCAGCTTAGACAGGGTAAATCAGCCCCAGCATTTT
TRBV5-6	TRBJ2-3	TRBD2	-	CASRYGLAGLTDTQYF	TGTGCCAGTAGATACGGGCTAGCGGGGCTCACAGATACGCAGTATTTT
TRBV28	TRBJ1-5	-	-	CASRPTVSAGQPQHF	TGTGCCAGCAGGCCTACAGTCTCCGCTGGACAGCCCCAGCATTTT
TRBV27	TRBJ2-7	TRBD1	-	CASGTGGSYEQYF	TGTGCCAGCGGGACAGGGGGGTCCTACGAGCAGTACTTC
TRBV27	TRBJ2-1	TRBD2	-	CASSQRALAGGQNEQFF	TGTGCCAGCAGCCAAAGAGCCCTAGCGGGAGGGCAAAATGAGCAGTTCTTC
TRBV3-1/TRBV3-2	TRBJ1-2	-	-	CASSQEAGTYGYTF	TGTGCCAGCAGCCAAGAAGCGGGGACCTATGGCTACACCTTC
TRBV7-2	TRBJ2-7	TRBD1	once	CASSLSGTVYYEQYF	TGTGCCAGCAGCTTATCCGGGACAGTTTACTACGAGCAGTACTTC
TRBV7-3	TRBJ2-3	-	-	CASSFEGDTQYF	TGTGCCAGCAGTTTTGAGGGAGATACGCAGTATTTT
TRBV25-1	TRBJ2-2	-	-	CASSAYRGGTGELFF	TGTGCCAGCAGTGCCTACAGGGGGGGTACCGGGGAGCTGTTTTTT
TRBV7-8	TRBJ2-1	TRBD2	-	CASSWQREALYNEQFF	TGTGCCAGCAGCTGGCAGCGGGAGGCGTTGTACAATGAGCAGTTCTTC
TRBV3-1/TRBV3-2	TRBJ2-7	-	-	CASSLDRDYEQYF	TGTGCCAGCAGCCTGGACAGAGACTACGAGCAGTACTTC
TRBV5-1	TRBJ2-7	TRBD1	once	CASSLAPSWGQGSVEQYF	TGCGCCAGCAGCTTGGCACCTAGCTGGGGACAGGGATCGGTCGAGCAGTACTTC
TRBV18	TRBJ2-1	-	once	CASSPVDTSSYNEQFF	TGTGCCAGCTCACCAGTCGACACAAGCTCCTACAATGAGCAGTTCTTC
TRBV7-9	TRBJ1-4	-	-	CASQRGQHEKLFF	TGTGCCAGCCAGAGAGGGCAACATGAAAAACTGTTTTTT
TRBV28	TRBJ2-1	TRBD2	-	CASSLYGGNDEQFF	TGTGCCAGCAGTTTATACGGGGGGAACGATGAGCAGTTCTTC
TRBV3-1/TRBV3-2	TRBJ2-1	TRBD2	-	CASTPTSGRAIMGNEQFF	TGTGCCAGCACCCCGACTAGCGGGAGGGCGATTATGGGGAATGAGCAGTTCTTC
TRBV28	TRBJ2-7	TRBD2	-	CASSLHTSGSWYEQYF	TGTGCCAGCAGCCTACATACTAGCGGGAGCTGGTACGAGCAGTACTTC
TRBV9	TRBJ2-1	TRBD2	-	CASSVGLAGGNEQFF	TGTGCCAGCAGCGTTGGACTAGCGGGAGGAAATGAGCAGTTCTTC
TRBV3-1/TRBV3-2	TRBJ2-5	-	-	CASSLRQVDETQYF	TGTGCCAGCAGCCTCAGACAGGTCGACGAGACCCAGTACTTC
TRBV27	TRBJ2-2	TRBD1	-	CASSLYFGQANTGELFF	TGTGCCAGCAGTCTTTACTTCGGACAGGCTAACACCGGGGAGCTGTTTTTT
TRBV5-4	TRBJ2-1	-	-	CASSRENEQFF	TGTGCCAGCAGCCGAGAAAATGAGCAGTTCTTC
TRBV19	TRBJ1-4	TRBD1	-	CASSTGGSTNEKLFF	TGTGCCAGTTCGACAGGGGGCTCAACTAATGAAAAACTGTTTTTT
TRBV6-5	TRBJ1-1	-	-	CASSYSIGAGRTEAFF	TGTGCCAGCAGTTACTCGATTGGCGCAGGGCGGACTGAAGCTTTCTTT
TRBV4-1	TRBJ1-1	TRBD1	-	CASSRQLNRGRFQDTEAFF	TGCGCCAGCAGCCGACAGTTAAACAGGGGGCGATTTCAAGACACTGAAGCTTTCTTT